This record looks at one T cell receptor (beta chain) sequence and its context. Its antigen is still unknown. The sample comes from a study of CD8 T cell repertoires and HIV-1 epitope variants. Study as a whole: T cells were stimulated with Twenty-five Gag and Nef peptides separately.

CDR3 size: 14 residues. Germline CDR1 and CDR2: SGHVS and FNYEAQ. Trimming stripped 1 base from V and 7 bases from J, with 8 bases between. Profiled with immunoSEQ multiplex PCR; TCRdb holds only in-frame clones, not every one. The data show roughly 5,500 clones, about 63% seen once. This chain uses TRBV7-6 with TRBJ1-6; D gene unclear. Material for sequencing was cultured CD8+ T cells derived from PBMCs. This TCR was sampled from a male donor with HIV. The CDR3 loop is CASSLDRANSPLHF. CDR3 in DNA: TGTGCCAGCAGCTTAGATAGGGCGAATTCACCCCTCCACTTT.